This T cell receptor (beta chain) was sequenced during a study of blood T cell repertoires in COVID-19. The wider study: From the United States, Italy and Spain came samples of acute and convalescent COVID-19. T cells, B-cell-depleted T cells, or PBMCs supplied cDNA or gDNA.

Study processing details: Estimates of nucleated cell counts were drawn from the amplification of reference gene primers. Libraries were prepared by immunoSEQ multiplex PCR; TCRdb keeps only in-frame clonotypes and omits some of them. Clone size and V and J calls were adopted from that table, with D and trimming inferred from the DNA. The sample has 98,000 or so clones; about two thirds are singletons. This sequence originates from a woman aged 40 to 50 with acute or convalescent COVID-19. The sample comprised peripheral blood.

This chain's CDR3 is CASSLSGGLNNEQFF. Here the CDR3 DNA reads TGTGCCAGCAGCTTATCGGGGGGACTGAACAATGAGCAGTTCTTC. The chain joins TRBV7-2 to TRBJ2-1, with 7 bases matching TRBD2. The germline CDR1 and CDR2 sequences are SGHTA and FQGNSA. Losses at the gene ends were 2 bases for V and 5 bases for J; bases not matched to a gene: 6. The CDR3 runs 15 residues.